These 32 T cell receptor beta chains were all obtained from the same sample, sequenced in a study of blood T cell repertoires in COVID-19. Sequenced by immunoSEQ multiplex PCR; TCRdb stores in-frame clones only, minus some. This table has 250,000 or so clones, more than 80% appearing once. Sequenced: peripheral blood. The receptor source for this set is a woman in her thirties with active or convalescent COVID-19.

V is TRBV5-1 and J is TRBJ2-7; TRBD2 agrees at 7 bases. The J segment lost 5 bases and the V segment lost 4 bases, leaving 3 bases of the junction unmatched. Germline CDR1 is SGHRS and CDR2 is YFSETQ. The CDR3 has 12 amino acids. The DNA of the CDR3 is TGCGCCAGCAGCCGGGGGAGGGACGAGCAGTACTTC. Translated, it gives CASSRGRDEQYF. Based on the CDR3 plus reference TRBV5-1 and TRBJ2-7, the full variable domain is KAGVTQTPRYLIKTRGQQVTLSCSPISGHRSVSWYQQTPGQGLQFLFEYFSETQRNKGNFPGRFSGRQFSNSRSEMNVSTLELGDSALYLCASSRGRDEQYFGPGTRLTVT.

This chain uses TRBV6-2 or TRBV6-3 with TRBJ2-1, with 11 bases identical to TRBD1. This CDR3 spans 14 amino acids. The ends lost 5 bases at V and 6 bases at J; junction bases unmatched: 3. Per germline, CDR1 MNHEY and CDR2 SVGEGT. CDR3 DNA: TGTGCCAGCAGTAGCGGGACAGGGGGCAATGAGCAGTTCTTC. Encoded protein: CASSSGTGGNEQFF.

This sequence joins TRBV4-3 and TRBJ1-1, with D hard to call. With 1 base removed from V and 2 bases from J, the gap between germline ends came to 11 bases. The CDR3 sequence is 15 residues long. Germline CDR1 is LGHNA and CDR2 is YSLEER. The CDR3: CASSQVTTPNTEAFF. CDR3 sequence (DNA): TGCGCCAGCAGCCAAGTTACGACACCAAACACTGAAGCTTTCTTT.

This chain connects TRBV25-1 to TRBJ1-2; D call uncertain. V shed 2 bases and J shed 4 bases, with 8 bases lying between them. Per the germline V gene, CDR1 is MGHDK and CDR2 is SYGVNS. The CDR3 extends over 13 amino acids. The CDR3 DNA sequence: TGTGCCAGCAGTGAACTCGCGGGCTATGGCTACACCTTC. Encoded protein: CASSELAGYGYTF.

This clone was found once. The V and J genes are TRBV19 and TRBJ2-2, with D possibly TRBD1 on 5 matching bases. Germline CDR1 LNHDA, CDR2 SQIVND (reference sequence). The CDR3 runs 15 residues. V lost 6 bases and J 6 bases, leaving 17 bases between the germline ends. The CDR3 spells CASRGRPGRPGELFF. The CDR3 DNA is TGTGCCAGTAGAGGACGGCCAGGGCGTCCCGGGGAGCTGTTTTTT.

The chain uses TRBV7-9 and TRBJ2-3, with D possibly matching TRBD1 (7 bases). The germline V and J ends were trimmed by 5 bases and 2 bases, with 20 bases remaining between them. Germline values: CDR1 SEHNR, CDR2 FQNEAQ (reference sequence). The CDR3 extends over 17 amino acids. The CDR3 is CASSPMWGDRYTDTQYF. The CDR3 nucleotides read TGTGCCAGCAGCCCCATGTGGGGGGACAGATACACAGATACGCAGTATTTT. Complete variable domain (other parts from reference TRBV7-9 and TRBJ2-3): DTGVSQNPRHKITKRGQNVTFRCDPISEHNRLYWYRQTLGQGPEFLTYFQNEAQLEKSRLLSDRFSAERPKGSFSTLEIQRTEQGDSAMYLCASSPMWGDRYTDTQYFGPGTRLTVL.

J is TRBJ1-1 and V is TRBV2; 11 bases are a match to TRBD1. Germline-derived CDR1 and CDR2 are SNHLY and FYNNEI. V was clipped by 6 bases and J by 8 bases; unmatched bases: 2. The CDR3 spans 12 residues. In nucleotides, the CDR3 is TGTGCCAGCAGGGACAGGGGGCGCGAAGCTTTCTTT. Its protein is CASRDRGREAFF.

This chain links TRBV19 with TRBJ2-1; 10 nucleotides line up with TRBD1. V shed 4 bases, J shed 9 bases, and the junction held 12 bases outside the gene matches. Germline V gene data show CDR1 as LNHDA and CDR2 as SQIVND (reference sequence). The CDR3 is made up of 16 amino acids. The CDR3: CASSTPTGGGMGEQFF. In DNA, the CDR3 is TGTGCCAGTAGTACCCCGACAGGGGGCGGGATGGGTGAGCAGTTCTTC.

V gene TRBV30 combines with J gene TRBJ1-1; D is possibly TRBD1 (6 bases). V shed 5 bases and J shed 4 bases, with 26 bases lying between them. Germline V CDR1 and CDR2: GTSNPN, SVGIG (reference sequence). The CDR3 extends over 17 amino acids. CDR3 bases: TGTGCCTGGGGGGCGCCCATGACTTCCAGGGGTGGCACTGAAGCTTTCTTT. Amino acid sequence: CAWGAPMTSRGGTEAFF.

V and J are TRBV6-5 and TRBJ1-1, with 7 bases identical to TRBD1. This CDR3 is 13 amino acids long. CDR1 and CDR2 from the germline V gene are MNHEY and SVGAGI. V dropped 6 bases and J dropped 3; count of bases not matched to a gene: 4. The CDR3 DNA reads TGTGCCAGCAGAAAAACAGGGGACACTGAAGCTTTCTTT. This sequence encodes CASRKTGDTEAFF.

This clone has a handful of counts. J is TRBJ2-7 and V is TRBV5-4, with TRBD1 as a possible D gene (5 bases). CDR1 and CDR2 from the germline V gene are SGHNT and YYREEE (reference sequence). V shed 2 bases and J shed 3 bases, with 9 bases lying between them. The CDR3 runs 13 residues. In DNA form, the CDR3 reads TGTGCCAGCAGCTTAGGGGCCAACTACGAGCAGTACTTC. Translated: CASSLGANYEQYF.

The V and J genes are TRBV4-1 and TRBJ2-4, with a weak D call TRBD1 (7 bases). Between the trimmed V and J ends, which lost 3 bases and 6 bases, there was a span of 12 bases. CDR1 and CDR2 from the germline V gene are MGHRA and YSYEKL. The CDR3 length is 14 residues. The CDR3 loop reads CASSQAGGRNIQYF. The CDR3 DNA is TGCGCCAGCAGCCAGGCAGGGGGGAGAAACATTCAGTACTTC.

V is TRBV19 and J is TRBJ2-7; 9 nucleotides align to TRBD1. CDR3 length equals 14 residues. CDR1 and CDR2 (germline): LNHDA, SQIVND (reference sequence). The V and J ends lost 4 bases and 5 bases, in that order; junction bases with no gene match: 6. The CDR3 spells CASSTQGALNEQYF. CDR3 nucleotides: TGTGCCAGTAGTACACAGGGGGCGCTTAACGAGCAGTACTTC.

This clone was recorded a few times. The chain joins TRBV30 to TRBJ1-5, with TRBD1 matching 10 bases. Unmatched junction bases numbered 11, after V lost 5 bases and J lost 7 bases. The germline CDR1 and CDR2 sequences are GTSNPN and SVGIG (reference sequence). CDR3 length: 15 residues. DNA for the CDR3: TGTGCCTGGCAATCCGGGACAGGGGCAGAACAGCCCCAGCATTTT. It specifies CAWQSGTGAEQPQHF.

The V and J genes are TRBV11-3 and TRBJ2-1; the match to TRBD2 covers 8 bases. This CDR3 is built from 15 residues. Germline V gene sequence: CDR1 SGHNT, CDR2 YENEEA. The V segment lost 4 bases and the J segment 5 bases; nucleotides outside the gene matches: 7. DNA of the CDR3: TGTGCCAGCAGCTCCCGGGGGGGCCCCGACAATGAGCAGTTCTTC. This translates into CASSSRGGPDNEQFF.

This chain links TRBV9 with TRBJ2-2; D not resolved. The CDR3 totals 14 residues. V was pared by 0 bases and J by 1 base, with 4 bases between. Germline CDR1 SGDLS, CDR2 YYNGEE. In DNA, the CDR3 is TGTGCCAGCAGCGTAGCTAGGAACACCGGGGAGCTGTTTTTT. Protein sequence: CASSVARNTGELFF.

This clone was picked up one time. The V and J genes are TRBV7-9 and TRBJ1-2; 7 bases line up with TRBD1. This CDR3 has 15 residues. Germline trimming cut 1 base from V and 12 bases from J; bases unmatched to any gene: 14. The germline V gene encodes CDR1 SEHNR and CDR2 FQNEAQ (reference sequence). CDR3 loop: CASSLVRGPMVRHTF. Written as DNA, the CDR3 is TGTGCCAGCAGCTTAGTTAGGGGGCCCATGGTGAGACACACCTTC.

The chain recombines TRBV19 with TRBJ2-7, with 7 bases identical to TRBD2. The CDR3 has 15 residues. From germline, CDR1 is LNHDA and CDR2 SQIVND (reference sequence). Trimming took 5 bases from V and 5 from J; bases not matched to a gene: 12. The CDR3 nucleotides read TGTGCCAGTAGTGGTTGGGCGGGAGCACCAAACGAGCAGTACTTC. It yields the protein CASSGWAGAPNEQYF.

In this sample, this clone turned up once. This same CDR3 is encoded by further DNA sequences in the sample. The J gene is TRBJ2-7, the V gene TRBV28, with TRBD1 matching over 7 bases. Trimming at V came to 8 bases and at J to 4 bases, leaving 5 bases not matched to a gene. Per germline, CDR1 MDHEN and CDR2 SYDVKM. The CDR3 runs to 12 residues. Here the CDR3 reads CASRTGSYEQYF. The CDR3, as DNA: TGTGCCAGCCGGACAGGAAGTTACGAGCAGTACTTC.

This chain links TRBV18 with TRBJ1-6; the D gene is possibly TRBD1 (5 bases). Germline V gene sequence: CDR1 KGHSH, CDR2 LQKENI. Trimming left V 6 bases short and J 8 bases short, with 11 bases between. The CDR3 is 13 residues long. The CDR3 region has the DNA TGTGCCAGCTCCGAAGGGGTCGATTCACCCCTCCACTTT. Its protein is CASSEGVDSPLHF.

The chain joins TRBV11-3 to TRBJ1-1; D not resolved. Germline V lookup: CDR1 SGHNT, CDR2 YENEEA. CDR3 size: 13 residues. V was trimmed by 4 bases and J by 6 bases, leaving 12 bases between them. CDR3 region: CASSWREDAEAFF. The CDR3, as DNA: TGTGCCAGCAGCTGGAGGGAGGACGCTGAAGCTTTCTTT. Using reference TRBV11-3 and TRBJ1-1 for the parts outside the CDR3, the full variable domain is EAGVVQSPRYKIIEKKQPVAFWCNPISGHNTLYWYLQNLGQGPELLIRYENEEAVDDSQLPKDRFSAERLKGVDSTLKIQPAELGDSAVYLCASSWREDAEAFFGQGTRLTVV.

For this clone: Other DNA variants within this sample encode the same CDR3. This chain uses TRBV7-9 with TRBJ1-3; 7 bases agree with TRBD1. The CDR3 has 14 residues. The germline CDR1 and CDR2 sequences are SEHNR and FQNEAQ (reference sequence). J gave up 0 bases and V 5 bases, and 1 base lay outside the gene matches. CDR3 in DNA: TGTGCCAGCAGCCGGGACAGCTCTGGAAACACCATATATTTT. Protein product: CASSRDSSGNTIYF. The full variable domain, rest sourced from reference TRBV7-9 and TRBJ1-3, is DTGVSQNPRHKITKRGQNVTFRCDPISEHNRLYWYRQTLGQGPEFLTYFQNEAQLEKSRLLSDRFSAERPKGSFSTLEIQRTEQGDSAMYLCASSRDSSGNTIYFGEGSWLTVV.

The chain joins TRBV5-6 to TRBJ2-1; a weak D match, TRBD2 (6 bases). V dropped 2 bases and J dropped 0 bases, with 15 bases sitting between them. The CDR3 loop spans 17 amino acids. Germline V gene data show CDR1 as SGHDT and CDR2 as YYEEEE. In nucleotides, the CDR3 is TGTGCCAGCAGCTTAAGGCGGTCGGGAGCCTCCTACAATGAGCAGTTCTTC. It yields the protein CASSLRRSGASYNEQFF.

This chain uses TRBV5-1 with TRBJ2-5; D remains unclear. Trimming shortened V by 1 base and J by 3 bases, and 4 bases separated the two germline ends. Looked up from germline, CDR1 is SGHRS and CDR2 is YFSETQ. The CDR3 spans 12 residues. CDR3 loop: CASSLFEETQYF. CDR3 DNA: TGCGCCAGCAGCTTGTTCGAAGAGACCCAGTACTTC. The variable domain in full, with the rest retrieved from reference TRBV5-1 and TRBJ2-5, is KAGVTQTPRYLIKTRGQQVTLSCSPISGHRSVSWYQQTPGQGLQFLFEYFSETQRNKGNFPGRFSGRQFSNSRSEMNVSTLELGDSALYLCASSLFEETQYFGPGTRLLVL.

This chain links TRBV30 with TRBJ1-5; possible D gene TRBD1, 6 bases. Germline CDR1 and CDR2: GTSNPN and SVGIG (reference sequence). The CDR3 has 15 residues. The V end lost 5 bases, the J end lost 3 bases, and 17 bases lay between the germline ends. The DNA of the CDR3 is TGTGCCTGGGCGTTGAAACAGGGTCCCAATCAGCCCCAGCATTTT. Translation gives CAWALKQGPNQPQHF.

The V gene is TRBV30, the J gene TRBJ1-4, with D possibly matching TRBD1 (6 bases). Per germline, CDR1 GTSNPN and CDR2 SVGIG (reference sequence). Between the trimmed V and J ends, which lost 0 bases and 4 bases, there was a span of 9 bases. This CDR3 spans 14 amino acids. The CDR3: CAWSVGRGNEKLFF. CDR3 nucleotide sequence: TGTGCCTGGAGTGTCGGCAGGGGTAATGAAAAACTGTTTTTT. The whole variable domain, filled in from reference TRBV30 and TRBJ1-4, reads SQTIHQWPATLVQPVGSPLSLECTVEGTSNPNLYWYRQAAGRGLQLLFYSVGIGQISSEVPQNLSASRPQDRQFILSSKKLLLSDSGFYLCAWSVGRGNEKLFFGSGTQLSVL.

CDR3 loop: CASSFLGSSYNSPLHF. Here the CDR3 DNA reads TGCGCCAGCAGCTTTCTGGGCAGCTCCTATAATTCACCCCTCCACTTT. V is TRBV5-1 and J is TRBJ1-6; D unclear. V gave up 2 bases and J gave up 0 bases, with 9 bases separating them. This CDR3 comprises 16 residues. CDR1 and CDR2 (germline): SGHRS, YFSETQ.

This rearrangement joins TRBV28 to TRBJ2-7; 8 bases map to TRBD1. This CDR3 has 15 residues. Looked up from germline, CDR1 is MDHEN and CDR2 is SYDVKM. V shed 6 bases and J 1 base; nucleotides not matched to a gene: 8. This CDR3 is CASSSAGTGSYEQYF. In DNA form, the CDR3 reads TGTGCCAGCAGCTCCGCCGGGACAGGTTCCTACGAGCAGTACTTC.

The chain couples TRBV18 to TRBJ2-7; D is ambiguous. Deletions cut 6 bases from V and 4 bases from J, with 13 bases between. Germline loops: CDR1 KGHSH, CDR2 LQKENI. This CDR3 is built from 13 residues. The chain's CDR3 is CASSPPPGYEQYF. The CDR3 bases are TGTGCCAGCTCCCCTCCCCCCGGGTACGAGCAGTACTTC.

This sequence joins TRBV5-4 and TRBJ2-1, with 8 bases matching TRBD1. J was trimmed by 9 bases and V by 0 bases; bases with no gene match: 8. The CDR3 contains 15 residues. Germline-derived CDR1 and CDR2 are SGHNT and YYREEE (reference sequence). The CDR3 sequence is CASSLGDRISGEQFF. The DNA of the CDR3 is TGTGCCAGCAGCTTGGGGGACAGGATTAGTGGTGAGCAGTTCTTC. Complete variable domain (other parts from reference TRBV5-4 and TRBJ2-1): ETGVTQSPTHLIKTRGQQVTLRCSSQSGHNTVSWYQQALGQGPQFIFQYYREEENGRGNFPPRFSGLQFPNYSSELNVNALELDDSALYLCASSLGDRISGEQFFGPGTRLTVL.

The chain joins TRBV6-5 to TRBJ1-5; D gene uncertain. Deletions cut 6 bases from V and 9 bases from J, with 18 bases between. CDR1 is MNHEY, CDR2 SVGAGI, per germline. The CDR3 has 14 amino acids. CDR3 residues: CASSQLSPSGPQHF. The CDR3 nucleotides are TGTGCCAGCAGCCAATTGTCCCCCTCGGGGCCCCAGCATTTT.

The chain recombines TRBV4-1 with TRBJ1-1; perhaps TRBD1 as D (5 bases). The CDR3 runs 15 residues. V was cut by 0 bases and J by 5 bases, with 13 bases left in between. Germline CDR1 MGHRA, CDR2 YSYEKL. CDR3: CASSQDSGRDTEAFF. CDR3 sequence (DNA): TGCGCCAGCAGCCAAGATTCCGGCAGGGATACTGAAGCTTTCTTT.